Shown below are 32 T cell receptor beta chains from a single sample sequenced in a study of beta chain features in type 1 diabetes. As every portion of the isolated RNA was reverse transcribed, the sequencing read expressed TCRB transcripts. Produced via immunoSEQ multiplex PCR; TCRdb's table is partial and in-frame only. The sample yields 50,000 or so clones, under 50% seen once. Study-wide results and caveats: Type 1 diabetes patients had moderately but significantly shorter TCRB CDR3s in all four CD4+ subsets.

Which antigens these TCRs recognize remains unknown. The sample taken for sequencing was Tregs from blood. Receptors originate from a young man with type 1 diabetes.

The chain recombines TRBV18 with TRBJ2-5; TRBD2 matches at 7 bases. The J call may be in error: the DNA end matches TRBJ2-7 better. The CDR3 is 14 amino acids. The germline gives CDR1 KGHSH, CDR2 LQKENI. Here the CDR3 reads CASSDGGGPYEQYF. The CDR3 coding sequence is TGTGCCAGCTCAGACGGGGGAGGGCCCTACGAGCAGTACTTC.

The V call is TRBV7-2, the J call TRBJ2-7; D is possibly TRBD1 (5 bases). The V gene lost 4 bases and the J gene lost 4 bases, with 17 bases spanning the gap. CDR1 and CDR2 from the germline V gene are SGHTA and FQGNSA. This CDR3 comprises 15 residues. In DNA form, the CDR3 reads TGTGCCAGCAGCTCAACCTCAGGGCCGAAGTACGAGCAGTACTTC. It specifies CASSSTSGPKYEQYF.

The chain recombines TRBV5-1 with TRBJ1-2; 7 nucleotides match TRBD1. The V gene end was trimmed by 4 bases and the J gene end by 8 bases; junction bases not matched to a gene: 8. The CDR3 covers 13 residues. Germline CDR1 SGHRS, CDR2 YFSETQ. CDR3 sequence (DNA): TGCGCCAGCAGCCTACAGGGGAGTGAGGGCTACACCTTC. This encodes CASSLQGSEGYTF. The entire variable domain, with the rest obtained from reference TRBV5-1 and TRBJ1-2, is as follows: KAGVTQTPRYLIKTRGQQVTLSCSPISGHRSVSWYQQTPGQGLQFLFEYFSETQRNKGNFPGRFSGRQFSNSRSEMNVSTLELGDSALYLCASSLQGSEGYTFGSGTRLTVV.

The rearrangement joins TRBV7-2 to TRBJ1-2, with D unclear. The CDR3 extends over 14 amino acids. Germline loops: CDR1 SGHTA, CDR2 FQGNSA. Trimming stripped 2 bases from V and 0 bases from J, with 7 bases between. The CDR3 nucleotides read TGTGCCAGCAGCTTACCGACAACTAACTATGGCTACACCTTC. Amino acid sequence: CASSLPTTNYGYTF.

The rearrangement uses TRBV28 and TRBJ2-7; 9 nucleotides match TRBD2. Losses at the gene ends were 6 bases for V and 0 bases for J; bases not matched to a gene: 12. The germline V gene has CDR1 MDHEN and CDR2 SYDVKM. CDR3 length: 17 amino acids. The CDR3 DNA sequence: TGTGCCAGCAGAAACCTGGGCGGCGGGAGGGCCTCCTACGAGCAGTACTTC. Amino acid sequence: CASRNLGGGRASYEQYF.

The CDR3 sequence: CASTRGTENTIYF. In DNA form, the CDR3 reads TGTGCCAGCACCCGCGGGACAGAAAACACCATATATTTT. The genes are TRBV5-4 and TRBJ1-3, with 7 bases aligning to TRBD1. V gave up 6 bases and J gave up 6 bases; unmatched junction bases: 6. Germline assignment: CDR1 SGHNT and CDR2 YYREEE (reference sequence). The CDR3 consists of 13 residues.

The CDR3 bases are TGTGCCAGCAGTTGGAGCGGGAGTTTATACGAGCAGTACTTC. Its protein is CASSWSGSLYEQYF. The J gene is TRBJ2-7, the V gene TRBV6-5; TRBD2 matches at 8 bases. Trimming removed 4 bases from V and 4 bases from J; junction bases left unmatched: 6. The CDR3 consists of 14 residues. Germline V lookup: CDR1 MNHEY, CDR2 SVGAGI.

The chain combines TRBV30 with TRBJ2-1; 7 nucleotides line up with TRBD2. The CDR3 runs 11 residues. The V segment lost 2 bases and the J segment 9 bases; nucleotides outside the gene matches: 1. Germline lookup yields CDR1 GTSNPN and CDR2 SVGIG (reference sequence). The CDR3: CAWSWGGEQFF. Written as DNA, the CDR3 is TGTGCCTGGAGTTGGGGGGGTGAGCAGTTCTTC. Full variable domain (outside the CDR3, taken from reference TRBV30 and TRBJ2-1): SQTIHQWPATLVQPVGSPLSLECTVEGTSNPNLYWYRQAAGRGLQLLFYSVGIGQISSEVPQNLSASRPQDRQFILSSKKLLLSDSGFYLCAWSWGGEQFFGPGTRLTVL.

The chain joins TRBV5-4 to TRBJ2-3; the match to TRBD2 covers 10 bases. V lost 3 bases to trimming and J lost 3 bases; unmatched junction nucleotides: 4. CDR3 size: 15 residues. Germline-derived CDR1 and CDR2 are SGHNT and YYREEE (reference sequence). The CDR3 sequence: CASSSGTSVTDTQYF. The CDR3 nucleotides read TGTGCCAGCAGCTCCGGGACTAGCGTGACAGATACGCAGTATTTT.

As DNA, the CDR3 is TGCGCCAGCAGCTTGGGACTAGATGGTGAGCAGTTCTTC. It codes for CASSLGLDGEQFF. V is TRBV5-1 and J is TRBJ2-1, with D possibly TRBD2 on 6 matching bases. Germline assignment: CDR1 SGHRS and CDR2 YFSETQ. The CDR3 runs 13 residues. The V gene lost 0 bases and the J gene lost 9 bases, with 10 bases spanning the gap. Looking up the rest from reference TRBV5-1 and TRBJ2-1 gives the full variable domain: KAGVTQTPRYLIKTRGQQVTLSCSPISGHRSVSWYQQTPGQGLQFLFEYFSETQRNKGNFPGRFSGRQFSNSRSEMNVSTLELGDSALYLCASSLGLDGEQFFGPGTRLTVL.

The V call is TRBV6-6, the J call TRBJ2-5; maybe TRBD2 (5 bases). The CDR3 covers 13 residues. Germline assignment: CDR1 MNHNY and CDR2 SVGAGI (reference sequence). V shed 7 bases and J shed 2 bases, with 11 bases lying between them. CDR3 residues: CASTPGGQETQYF. As DNA, the CDR3 is TGTGCCAGCACCCCGGGCGGGCAAGAGACCCAGTACTTC.

This rearrangement joins TRBV7-2 to TRBJ2-6, with TRBD2 as a possible D gene (6 bases). V was pared by 5 bases and J by 2 bases, with 16 bases between. CDR1 and CDR2 (germline): SGHTA, FQGNSA. The CDR3 loop spans 17 amino acids. The CDR3 DNA follows: TGTGCCAGCAGCGGCGGGACTGGTTCCCCTGGGGCCAACGTCCTGACTTTC. Its protein product is CASSGGTGSPGANVLTF.

For this clone: This CDR3 is also generated by other DNA sequences in the sample. This chain uses TRBV2 with TRBJ2-3, with 7 bases aligning to TRBD1. The CDR3 contains 14 residues. The V gene's germline CDR1 is SNHLY and CDR2 FYNNEI. Trimming cost V 4 bases and J 1 base; bases outside gene matches: 2. CDR3 sequence: CASSGQGGTDTQYF. The CDR3 coding sequence is TGTGCCAGCAGTGGACAGGGTGGCACAGATACGCAGTATTTT. The complete variable domain, with remaining parts taken from reference TRBV2 and TRBJ2-3, reads EPEVTQTPSHQVTQMGQEVILRCVPISNHLYFYWYRQILGQKVEFLVSFYNNEISEKSEIFDDQFSVERPDGSNFTLKIRSTKLEDSAMYFCASSGQGGTDTQYFGPGTRLTVL.

The chain joins TRBV6-6 to TRBJ2-6; unclear D gene. The CDR3 sequence is 16 residues long. CDR1 is MNHNY, CDR2 SVGAGI, per germline (reference sequence). Trimming stripped 6 bases from V and 1 base from J, with 13 bases between. The CDR3 nucleotides are TGTGCCAGCAGACAACCCCCCGGGTCTGGGGCCAACGTCCTGACTTTC. Translation gives CASRQPPGSGANVLTF.

This clone is medium-sized. The chain uses TRBV5-1 and TRBJ2-1, with D possibly matching TRBD2 (6 bases). Germline CDR1 is SGHRS and CDR2 is YFSETQ. The CDR3 contains 16 residues. V lost 0 bases, J lost 0 bases, and 10 bases lay in between. CDR3 DNA sequence: TGCGCCAGCAGCTTGGACGCCGGGAGCTCCTACAATGAGCAGTTCTTC. It codes for CASSLDAGSSYNEQFF.

A few counts support this clone. The genes are TRBV7-9 and TRBJ1-1, with D possibly TRBD1 on 5 matching bases. This CDR3 has 15 residues. Germline assignment: CDR1 SEHNR and CDR2 FQNEAQ (reference sequence). Trimming took 2 bases from V and 4 from J, leaving 14 bases between them. CDR3 protein: CASSLQGRGLTEAFF. Here the CDR3 DNA reads TGTGCCAGCAGCTTACAGGGTCGTGGGCTCACTGAAGCTTTCTTT.

Many counts were recorded for this clone. The rearrangement uses TRBV28 and TRBJ2-7; D possibly corresponds to TRBD2 (5 bases). This CDR3 is built from 14 residues. V lost 8 bases and J lost 4, with 18 bases in between. Germline V gene lookup returns CDR1 MDHEN and CDR2 SYDVKM. CDR3 nucleotide sequence: TGTGCCAGCTCCACCTCGGGGATGCTTTACGAGCAGTACTTC. Translation gives CASSTSGMLYEQYF.

The chain has TRBV30 and TRBJ2-7, with D unresolved. CDR1 and CDR2 from the germline V gene are GTSNPN and SVGIG (reference sequence). The CDR3 loop spans 11 amino acids. V was clipped by 0 bases and J by 4 bases, with 4 bases between them. As DNA, the CDR3 is TGTGCCTGGAGTGTAGCGTACGAGCAGTACTTC. This encodes CAWSVAYEQYF.

The rearrangement links TRBV28 to TRBJ2-7; TRBD1 aligns across 9 bases. Trimming at V came to 6 bases and at J to 6 bases, leaving 9 bases not matched to a gene. Per the germline V gene, CDR1 is MDHEN and CDR2 is SYDVKM. CDR3 length: 14 residues. DNA for the CDR3: TGTGCCAGCAGAACGGGAAACAGGGGGCGCGAGCAGTACTTC. It specifies CASRTGNRGREQYF.

This clone has just one count. The chain couples TRBV10-3 to TRBJ2-7, with D perhaps matching TRBD2 (6 bases). Germline V CDR1 and CDR2: ENHRY, SYGVKD. Deletions cut 8 bases from V and 0 bases from J, with 14 bases between. CDR3 length: 14 residues. The CDR3 region is CAIASGDTSYEQYF. The CDR3 bases are TGTGCCATCGCTTCGGGAGATACCTCCTACGAGCAGTACTTC.

The CDR3 DNA is TGCGCCAGCAGCTTGGGGGCAGGGGGGAACACTGAAGCTTTCTTT. Translated, it gives CASSLGAGGNTEAFF. V and J are TRBV5-1 and TRBJ1-1; 7 positions agree with TRBD1. The trim removed 0 bases at V and 1 base at J, leaving 3 bases unmatched. Germline V gene lookup returns CDR1 SGHRS and CDR2 YFSETQ. The CDR3 has 15 amino acids.

The chain combines TRBV7-2 with TRBJ2-1, with TRBD2 identical over 9 bases. Trimming at V came to 0 bases and at J to 7 bases, leaving 10 bases not matched to a gene. The CDR3 is 17 residues long. CDR1 and CDR2 from the germline V gene are SGHTA and FQGNSA. Here the CDR3 reads CASSLAGGLAGSNEQFF. The CDR3 bases are TGTGCCAGCAGCTTAGCGGGTGGGCTAGCGGGATCGAATGAGCAGTTCTTC.

This chain uses TRBV5-1 with TRBJ2-7, with TRBD1 matching over 7 bases. This CDR3 contains 14 residues. Trimming at V came to 3 bases and at J to 2 bases, leaving 5 bases not matched to a gene. CDR1 SGHRS and CDR2 YFSETQ come from the germline V gene. CDR3 in DNA: TGCGCCAGCAGCTATGACAGGGATGCCTACGAGCAGTACTTC. Residues: CASSYDRDAYEQYF.

V gene TRBV27 combines with J gene TRBJ1-1; 9 bases fit TRBD1. Germline CDR1 and CDR2: MNHEY and SMNVEV (reference sequence). The CDR3 loop spans 14 amino acids. Trimming took 6 bases from V and 4 from J; bases not matched to a gene: 6. CDR3 DNA sequence: TGTGCCAGCAGAGACAGGGGGTTTGGCACTGAAGCTTTCTTT. Amino acid sequence: CASRDRGFGTEAFF.

This clone turned up a few times. The J gene is TRBJ1-1, the V gene TRBV7-2, with 7 bases that match TRBD1. The germline gives CDR1 SGHTA, CDR2 FQGNSA. V lost 5 bases to trimming and J lost 3 bases; unmatched junction nucleotides: 6. The CDR3 runs 14 residues. The CDR3 nucleotides read TGTGCCAGCAGCCTAACAGGGGACTACACTGAAGCTTTCTTT. Amino acids: CASSLTGDYTEAFF.

The V call is TRBV5-1, the J call TRBJ2-1; 10 nucleotides match TRBD2. Germline V CDR1 and CDR2: SGHRS, YFSETQ. The CDR3 runs 15 residues. Trimming at V came to 5 bases and at J to 9 bases, leaving 11 bases not matched to a gene. The CDR3 region is CASRNPGTSVGEQFF. The CDR3 DNA is TGCGCCAGCAGGAATCCCGGGACTAGCGTCGGTGAGCAGTTCTTC.

The V gene is TRBV30, the J gene TRBJ1-6; D gene unclear. CDR3 length: 15 amino acids. Germline V CDR1 and CDR2: GTSNPN, SVGIG (reference sequence). V lost 0 bases and J 7 bases, leaving 13 bases between the germline ends. CDR3 sequence reads: CAWSVSRTGNSPLHF. As DNA, the CDR3 is TGTGCCTGGAGTGTAAGTCGCACGGGGAATTCACCCCTCCACTTT.

This clone was found a few times. The CDR3 DNA reads TGTGCCAGCAGTTTCTCGTACCAAGAGACCCAGTACTTC. It translates to CASSFSYQETQYF. This chain uses TRBV28 with TRBJ2-5; D uncertain. From germline, CDR1 is MDHEN and CDR2 SYDVKM. CDR3 length: 13 residues. Trimming cost V 3 bases and J 0 bases, with 5 bases left between them.

The V gene is TRBV5-4, the J gene TRBJ2-6; D is uncertain. The CDR3 spans 16 residues. CDR1 is SGHNT, CDR2 YYREEE, per germline (reference sequence). Trimming pared 4 bases from V and 0 bases from J, leaving 11 bases between. CDR3 region: CASSAVSSSGANVLTF. CDR3 nucleotide sequence: TGTGCCAGCAGCGCGGTGTCCTCCTCTGGGGCCAACGTCCTGACTTTC.

V is TRBV18 and J is TRBJ1-4, with 8 bases fitting TRBD1. Germline V CDR1 and CDR2: KGHSH, LQKENI. The junction had 3 bases not matched to a gene; V was cut back by 3 bases and J by 0 bases. The CDR3 has 16 amino acids. The CDR3, as DNA: TGTGCCAGCTCACCCGTGACAGGGGCAACTAATGAAAAACTGTTTTTT. Amino acids: CASSPVTGATNEKLFF.

This clone was counted between two and nine times. J is TRBJ2-7 and V is TRBV7-2, with D possibly TRBD2 on 5 matching bases. This CDR3 has 12 amino acids. Germline CDR1 and CDR2: SGHTA and FQGNSA. Trimming shortened V by 5 bases and J by 2 bases, and 7 bases separated the two germline ends. CDR3 DNA: TGTGCCAGCAGCACTAGGGCCTACGAGCAGTACTTC. This encodes CASSTRAYEQYF.

The rearrangement links TRBV28 to TRBJ2-5; D gene ambiguous. The CDR3 loop spans 13 amino acids. The germline V gene has CDR1 MDHEN and CDR2 SYDVKM. The V gene lost 3 bases and the J gene lost 5 bases, with 10 bases spanning the gap. The DNA of the CDR3 is TGTGCCAGCAGTTTCAACACCGTGGAGACCCAGTACTTC. Its translation is CASSFNTVETQYF. The full variable domain, with the rest looked up from reference TRBV28 and TRBJ2-5, is DVKVTQSSRYLVKRTGEKVFLECVQDMDHENMFWYRQDPGLGLRLIYFSYDVKMKEKGDIPEGYSVSREKKERFSLILESASTNQTSMYLCASSFNTVETQYFGPGTRLLVL.